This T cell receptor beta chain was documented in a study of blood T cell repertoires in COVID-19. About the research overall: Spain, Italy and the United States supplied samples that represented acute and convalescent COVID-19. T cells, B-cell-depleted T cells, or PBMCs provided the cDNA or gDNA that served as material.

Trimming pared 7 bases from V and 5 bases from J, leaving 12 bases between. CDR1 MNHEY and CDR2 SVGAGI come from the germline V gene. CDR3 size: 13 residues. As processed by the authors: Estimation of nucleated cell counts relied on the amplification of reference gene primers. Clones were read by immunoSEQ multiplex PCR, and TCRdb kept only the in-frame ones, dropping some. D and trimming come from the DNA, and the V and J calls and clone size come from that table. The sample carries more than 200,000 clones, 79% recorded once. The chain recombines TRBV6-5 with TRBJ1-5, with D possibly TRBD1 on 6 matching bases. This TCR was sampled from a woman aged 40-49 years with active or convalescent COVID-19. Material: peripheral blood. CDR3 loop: CASNGQMDQPQHF. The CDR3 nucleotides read TGTGCCAGCAATGGACAGATGGATCAGCCCCAGCATTTT.